The sequence of this T cell receptor beta chain was determined in a study of long-term antiretroviral therapy in people with HIV. The CDR3 length is 14 residues. The germline V gene has CDR1 SGDLS and CDR2 YYNGEE. Unmatched junction bases numbered 4, after V lost 0 bases and J lost 8 bases. Overall study findings and caveats: Repertoires in HIV (unlike those of controls) had narrower CDR3 length ranges. Dominating the repertoire at all time points were the clones that expanded before ART. Therapy changes, viral resistance and ART adherence were not documented in the available data.

Of note for this clone: Antigen unknown.

Running of the v3.0 immunoSEQ assay took place at survey level. Repertoires were generated with immunoSEQ multiplex PCR, while TCRdb's copy carries only in-frame clones and drops some. The repertoire includes approximately 28,000 clones, approximately 95% of them detected once, and 6.5% to 10% sits in the top ten. This clonotype originated in a man under 40 with HIV. This chain uses TRBV9 with TRBJ2-4, with 8 bases identical to TRBD1. The input for sequencing was unsorted PBMCs, taken 5.3 years after starting antiretroviral therapy. The CDR3 is CASSVATGGDIQYF. As DNA, the CDR3 is TGTGCCAGCAGCGTAGCTACAGGGGGAGACATTCAGTACTTC.